This T cell receptor beta chain was found in a study of blood T cells in healthy people across ages. Overall study findings and caveats: Diversity of TCR beta correlated strongly with naive T cell percentage. More naive CD4+ cells and higher diversity were found in long-lived than in aged donors.

With a J-beta primer mix and a sample-barcoded 5' primer, a second PCR ran about 7 to 12 cycles. TCRdb fed the 5' RACE reads into MiXCR, producing one record per CDR3 protein. The sample includes more than 1.4 million distinct CDR3 sequences, about 40% of them seen just once. The length of the CDR3 is 15 residues. V lost 4 bases to trimming and J lost 4 bases; unmatched junction nucleotides: 6. Per germline, CDR1 SNHLY and CDR2 FYNNEI. Only a few counts were recorded for this clonotype. Its antigen is currently unknown. Sequences were obtained from blood. The chain carries TRBV2 and TRBJ2-3, with 9 bases lining up with TRBD2. The TCR originated in a woman aged 18-29 years in good health. The CDR3 nucleotides read TGTGCCAGCAGTGGGTCTAGCGGGACCGCAGATACGCAGTATTTT. This sequence encodes CASSGSSGTADTQYF.